This T cell receptor beta chain was identified during a study of shared clonotypes between healthy human individuals. Terminally differentiated effector memory CD45RA+ cells were left out of the naive CD8 fraction, which was CD45RO-negative and positively selected for CCR7. This clone was counted between two and nine times. This table comes from immunoSEQ multiplex PCR, and its TCRdb copy is limited to in-frame clones, with some not included. The sample gives about 2 million clones, approximately 94% of which show up once; under 1.5% is in the top ten. The receptor was isolated from a man aged 18 to 29 in good health. The sample consisted of naive CD8+ T cells sorted from blood.

CDR3 nucleotides: TGCAGCGTTGTAGGAAACTACTATGGCTACACCTTC. Encoded protein: CSVVGNYYGYTF. V gene TRBV29-1 combines with J gene TRBJ1-2; D unresolved. Per germline, CDR1 SQVTM and CDR2 ANQGSEA. The length of the CDR3 is 12 residues. V was shortened by 4 bases and J by 3 bases, with 9 bases between the two germline ends.